This is a list of T cell receptor beta chains from one sample in a study of T cell repertoires in cytomegalovirus infection. TCRdb processed the reads anew with MiXCR; each CDR3 protein has one entry. Of about 450,000 distinct CDR3 sequences in the sample, approximately 33% were seen once. Sequenced: PBMCs. The source of these receptors is a human donor in good health (CMV status not recorded). Some clones in this sample may be carry-over from other donors' samples. Both conserved end residues are part of each CDR3. The D gene is left open where the match is weak. Some rows mark clone size as missing; the rest say once, few, many or name a class of expanded clone.

CASSRGQVISTGAFF TRBJ1-1 TRBD1 15 TRBV12-3/TRBV12-4 many
CASSFQRGQPQHF TRBJ1-5 . 13 TRBV7-8 many
CASSLSGGEGEQFF TRBJ2-1 . 14 TRBV27 few
CASSFQPGKGSEPYF TRBJ2-7 . 15 TRBV7-2 .
CASSYPGQAGYGYTF TRBJ1-2 TRBD1 15 TRBV6-6 .
CASSKEGQYNSPLHF TRBJ1-6 . 15 TRBV12-3/TRBV12-4 few
CASRLGNEQFF TRBJ2-1 . 11 TRBV2 few
CASSLGPGPVTDTQYF TRBJ2-3 . 16 TRBV5-1 .
CASSPRTLRAYEQYF TRBJ2-7 . 15 TRBV5-6 few
CASSLEGGPTYEQYF TRBJ2-7 . 15 TRBV7-9 few
CASSRAGTEAFF TRBJ1-1 . 12 TRBV12-3/TRBV12-4 once
CASRGGGAETQYF TRBJ2-5 . 13 TRBV5-4 .
CASSPDPGTGGETQYF TRBJ2-5 TRBD1 16 TRBV7-6 many
CASSLRTGGPSEAFF TRBJ1-1 TRBD1 15 TRBV19 few
CASSEGSGSSGNTIYF TRBJ1-3 . 16 TRBV6-1 few
CAFSGSPQETQYF TRBJ2-5 TRBD2 13 TRBV7-2 .
CAIRDPGQSNQPQHF TRBJ1-5 . 15 TRBV10-3 few
CASSVGDSAYEQYF TRBJ2-7 . 14 TRBV7-9 few
CSFRDNEQFF TRBJ2-1 . 10 TRBV29-1 few
CASGDFRGQGENEQFF TRBJ2-1 TRBD1 16 TRBV2 few
CASSPGGNTEAFF TRBJ1-1 TRBD1 13 TRBV6-1 medium-sized
CASTIAGSYNEQFF TRBJ2-1 TRBD2 14 TRBV12-3/TRBV12-4 few
CASSQDWDPTNEKLFF TRBJ1-4 . 16 TRBV4-1 few
CASTQGTDTQYF TRBJ2-3 . 12 TRBV7-2 .
CASSVHQETQYF TRBJ2-5 . 12 TRBV7-3 few
CASSQDRAGDYNEQFF TRBJ2-1 TRBD2 16 TRBV4-3 few
CASRDGASSYNEQFF TRBJ2-1 . 15 TRBV7-6 many
CAIWSLTSSHNEQFF TRBJ2-1 . 15 TRBV10-3 .